Shown below are 5 T cell receptor beta chains from a single sample sequenced in a study of blood T cell repertoires in COVID-19. Using immunoSEQ multiplex PCR, the repertoire was profiled, and TCRdb retains in-frame clones only, with some absent. The top ten hold approximately 9.8% of the sample, which has over 250,000 clones, roughly 86% seen once. Material: peripheral blood. The receptors were gathered from a man aged 35-49 years who had recovered from COVID-19.

The V gene is TRBV6-2 or TRBV6-3, the J gene TRBJ2-3, with D perhaps TRBD1 (5 bases). CDR3 length: 15 amino acids. Germline V gives CDR1 MNHEY, CDR2 SVGEGT. V was shortened by 5 bases and J by 2 bases, with 14 bases between the two germline ends. CDR3 DNA sequence: TGTGCCAGCAGTCCAGGGTGGCTACTCACAGATACGCAGTATTTT. Translation gives CASSPGWLLTDTQYF.

The chain carries TRBV7-2 and TRBJ1-6; TRBD1 is a possible D gene (5 bases). The germline V and J ends were trimmed by 5 bases and 7 bases, with 12 bases remaining between them. This CDR3 has 14 residues. Germline lookup yields CDR1 SGHTA and CDR2 FQGNSA. The CDR3 bases are TGTGCCAGCAGCCCGCGACAGCTAAATTCACCCCTCCACTTT. It translates to CASSPRQLNSPLHF.

In DNA form, the CDR3 reads TGTGCCAGCAGCTCGACTGAGGGAGAGTTCTTC. Protein product: CASSSTEGEFF. V and J are TRBV6-5 and TRBJ2-1; tentative D call: TRBD2 (5 bases). CDR1 MNHEY and CDR2 SVGAGI come from the germline V gene. V lost 6 bases and J lost 14, with 14 bases in between. The CDR3 consists of 11 residues.

The chain joins TRBV5-1 to TRBJ1-5; D may be TRBD1 (5 bases). Trimming removed 4 bases at V and 0 bases at J, with 14 bases between. Looked up from germline, CDR1 is SGHRS and CDR2 is YFSETQ. The CDR3 is 16 residues long. CDR3 nucleotides: TGCGCCAGCAGCCCTAATGGGGGGTATAGCAATCAGCCCCAGCATTTT. Protein sequence: CASSPNGGYSNQPQHF.

V gene TRBV7-3 combines with J gene TRBJ2-2; D is unclear. Germline assignment: CDR1 SGHTA and CDR2 FQGTGA. There are 16 residues in the CDR3. The V and J ends lost 6 bases and 2 bases respectively, with 16 bases between them. The CDR3 DNA reads TGTGCCAGCAGTCCCCTGGGCGTTGTCAACACCGGGGAGCTGTTTTTT. Its translation is CASSPLGVVNTGELFF.